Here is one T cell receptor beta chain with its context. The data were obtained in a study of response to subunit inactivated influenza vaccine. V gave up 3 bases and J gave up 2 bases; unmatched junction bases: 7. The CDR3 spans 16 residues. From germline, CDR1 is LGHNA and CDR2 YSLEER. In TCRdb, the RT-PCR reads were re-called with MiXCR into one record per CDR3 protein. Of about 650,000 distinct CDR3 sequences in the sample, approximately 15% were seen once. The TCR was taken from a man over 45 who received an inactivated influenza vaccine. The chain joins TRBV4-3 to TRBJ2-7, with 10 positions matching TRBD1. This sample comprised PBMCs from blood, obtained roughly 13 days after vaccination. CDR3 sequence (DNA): TGCGCCAGCAGCCACGCCGGGACAGGGGTACCCTACGAGCAGTACTTC. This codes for CASSHAGTGVPYEQYF.